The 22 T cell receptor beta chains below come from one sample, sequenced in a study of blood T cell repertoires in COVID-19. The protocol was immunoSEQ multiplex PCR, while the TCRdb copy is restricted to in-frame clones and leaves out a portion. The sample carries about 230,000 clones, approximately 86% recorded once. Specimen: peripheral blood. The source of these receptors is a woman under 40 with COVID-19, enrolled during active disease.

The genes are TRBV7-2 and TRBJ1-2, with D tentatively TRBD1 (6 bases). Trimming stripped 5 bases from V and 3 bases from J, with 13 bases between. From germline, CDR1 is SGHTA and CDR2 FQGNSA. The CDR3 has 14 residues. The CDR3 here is CASSPRGQYYGYTF. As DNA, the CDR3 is TGTGCCAGCAGCCCGCGAGGACAGTACTATGGCTACACCTTC.

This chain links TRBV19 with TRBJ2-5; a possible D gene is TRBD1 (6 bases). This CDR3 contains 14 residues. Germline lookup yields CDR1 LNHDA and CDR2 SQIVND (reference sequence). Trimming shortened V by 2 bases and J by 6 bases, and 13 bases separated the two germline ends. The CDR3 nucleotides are TGTGCCAGTAGTATAACGGGCAGGGGACAGACCCAGTACTTC. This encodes CASSITGRGQTQYF.

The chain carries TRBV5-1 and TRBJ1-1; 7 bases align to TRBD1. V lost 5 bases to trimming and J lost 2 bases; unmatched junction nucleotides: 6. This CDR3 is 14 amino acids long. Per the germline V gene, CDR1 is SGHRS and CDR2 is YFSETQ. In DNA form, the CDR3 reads TGCGCCAGCAGACAGGGGACGGGAAACACTGAAGCTTTCTTT. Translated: CASRQGTGNTEAFF.

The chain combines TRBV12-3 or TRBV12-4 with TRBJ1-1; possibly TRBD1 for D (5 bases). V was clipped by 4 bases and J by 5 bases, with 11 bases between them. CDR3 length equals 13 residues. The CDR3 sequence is CASSSPGRTEAFF. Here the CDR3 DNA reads TGTGCCAGCAGTTCTCCAGGGAGGACTGAAGCTTTCTTT.

The CDR3 DNA reads as TGTGCCAGCAGCCCCGTCCCAACTAGGGCCCCTAGGGGGCAAGAGACCCAGTACTTC. Its protein is CASSPVPTRAPRGQETQYF. The chain uses TRBV7-2 and TRBJ2-5; the D gene is possibly TRBD1 (6 bases). The V gene lost 5 bases and the J gene lost 2 bases, with 27 bases spanning the gap. The CDR3 contains 19 residues. Germline V gives CDR1 SGHTA, CDR2 FQGNSA.

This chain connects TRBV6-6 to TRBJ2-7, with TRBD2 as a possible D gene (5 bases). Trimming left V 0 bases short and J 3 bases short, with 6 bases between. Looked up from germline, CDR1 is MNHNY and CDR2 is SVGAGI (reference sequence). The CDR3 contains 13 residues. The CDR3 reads CASSYSEGYEQYF. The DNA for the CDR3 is TGTGCCAGCAGTTACTCAGAGGGCTACGAGCAGTACTTC.

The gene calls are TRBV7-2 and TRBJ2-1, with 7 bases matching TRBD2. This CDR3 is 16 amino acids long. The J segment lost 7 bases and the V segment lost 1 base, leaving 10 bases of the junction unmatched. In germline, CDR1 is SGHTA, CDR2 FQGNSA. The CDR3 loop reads CASSLGGEGSSNEQFF. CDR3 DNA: TGTGCCAGCAGCTTAGGGGGGGAGGGGAGTAGTAATGAGCAGTTCTTC.

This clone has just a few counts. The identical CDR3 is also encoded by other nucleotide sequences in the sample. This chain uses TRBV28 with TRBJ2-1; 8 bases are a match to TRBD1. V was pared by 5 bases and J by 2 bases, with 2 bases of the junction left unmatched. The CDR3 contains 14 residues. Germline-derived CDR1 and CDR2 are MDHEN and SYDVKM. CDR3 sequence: CASSGQGPYNEQFF. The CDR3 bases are TGTGCCAGCAGTGGACAGGGTCCCTACAATGAGCAGTTCTTC. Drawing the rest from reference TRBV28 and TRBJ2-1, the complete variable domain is DVKVTQSSRYLVKRTGEKVFLECVQDMDHENMFWYRQDPGLGLRLIYFSYDVKMKEKGDIPEGYSVSREKKERFSLILESASTNQTSMYLCASSGQGPYNEQFFGPGTRLTVL.

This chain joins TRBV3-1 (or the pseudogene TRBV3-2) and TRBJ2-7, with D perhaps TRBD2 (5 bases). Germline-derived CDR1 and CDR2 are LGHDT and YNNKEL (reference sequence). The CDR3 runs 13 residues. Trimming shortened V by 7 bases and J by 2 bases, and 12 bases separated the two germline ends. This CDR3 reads CASTWVRAYEQYF. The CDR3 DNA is TGTGCCAGCACCTGGGTGCGGGCCTACGAGCAGTACTTC.

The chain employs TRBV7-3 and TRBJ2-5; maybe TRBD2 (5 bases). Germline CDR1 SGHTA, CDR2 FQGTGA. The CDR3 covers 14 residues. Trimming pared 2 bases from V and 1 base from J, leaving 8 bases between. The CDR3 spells CASSLGGSQETQYF. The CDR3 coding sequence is TGTGCCAGCAGCTTAGGTGGGAGCCAAGAGACCCAGTACTTC.

The CDR3 region has the DNA TGTGCCAGCAGCTTAACGGTCGGGACAGAAGCTTTCTTT. It yields the protein CASSLTVGTEAFF. V usage is TRBV11-3 and J usage is TRBJ1-1, with D possibly matching TRBD1 (6 bases). The germline CDR1 and CDR2 sequences are SGHNT and YENEEA. Trimming stripped 2 bases from V and 8 bases from J, with 12 bases between. This CDR3 spans 13 amino acids.

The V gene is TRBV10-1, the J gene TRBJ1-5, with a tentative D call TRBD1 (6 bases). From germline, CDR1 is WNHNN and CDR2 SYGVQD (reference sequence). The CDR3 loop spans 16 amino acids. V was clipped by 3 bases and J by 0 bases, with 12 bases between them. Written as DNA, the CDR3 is TGCGCCAGCAGTGATTCACAGGGCGATAGCAATCAGCCCCAGCATTTT. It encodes CASSDSQGDSNQPQHF.

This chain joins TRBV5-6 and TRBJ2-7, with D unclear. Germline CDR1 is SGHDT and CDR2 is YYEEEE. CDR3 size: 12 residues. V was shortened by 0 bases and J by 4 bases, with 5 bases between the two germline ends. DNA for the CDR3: TGTGCCAGCAGCTTGGCCAGATACGAGCAGTACTTC. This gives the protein CASSLARYEQYF.

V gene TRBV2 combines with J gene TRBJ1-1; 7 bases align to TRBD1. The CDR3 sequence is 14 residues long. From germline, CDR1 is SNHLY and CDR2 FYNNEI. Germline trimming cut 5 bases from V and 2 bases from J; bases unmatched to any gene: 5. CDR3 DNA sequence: TGTGCCAGCAGTATGGGACAGCTTAACACTGAAGCTTTCTTT. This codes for CASSMGQLNTEAFF.

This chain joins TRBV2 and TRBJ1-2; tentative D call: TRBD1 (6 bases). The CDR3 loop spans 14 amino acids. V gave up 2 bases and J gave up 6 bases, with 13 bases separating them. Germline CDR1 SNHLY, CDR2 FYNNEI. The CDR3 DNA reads TGTGCCAGCAGTGAATACAGGGTTGGGAATGGCTACACCTTC. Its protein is CASSEYRVGNGYTF.

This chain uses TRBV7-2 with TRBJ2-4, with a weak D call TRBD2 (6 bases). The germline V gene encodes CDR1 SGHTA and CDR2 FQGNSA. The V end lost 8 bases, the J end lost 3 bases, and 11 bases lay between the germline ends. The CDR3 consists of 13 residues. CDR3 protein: CASGGAYKNIQYF. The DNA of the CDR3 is TGTGCCAGCGGAGGGGCGTACAAAAACATTCAGTACTTC. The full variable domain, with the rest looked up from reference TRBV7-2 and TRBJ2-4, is GAGVSQSPSNKVTEKGKDVELRCDPISGHTALYWYRQSLGQGLEFLIYFQGNSAPDKSGLPSDRFSAERTGGSVSTLTIQRTQQEDSAVYLCASGGAYKNIQYFGAGTRLSVL.

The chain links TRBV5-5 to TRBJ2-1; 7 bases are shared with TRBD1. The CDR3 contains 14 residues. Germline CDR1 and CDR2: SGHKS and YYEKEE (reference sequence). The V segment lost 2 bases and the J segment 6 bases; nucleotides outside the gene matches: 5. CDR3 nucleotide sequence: TGTGCCAGCAGCTTAGGACAGGAGAGCAATGAGCAGTTCTTC. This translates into CASSLGQESNEQFF.

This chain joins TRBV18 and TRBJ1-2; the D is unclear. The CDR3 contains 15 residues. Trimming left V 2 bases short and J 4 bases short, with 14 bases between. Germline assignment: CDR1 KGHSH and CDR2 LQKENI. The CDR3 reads CASSPKAAAVYGYTF. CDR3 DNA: TGTGCCAGCTCACCAAAAGCGGCTGCGGTCTATGGCTACACCTTC.

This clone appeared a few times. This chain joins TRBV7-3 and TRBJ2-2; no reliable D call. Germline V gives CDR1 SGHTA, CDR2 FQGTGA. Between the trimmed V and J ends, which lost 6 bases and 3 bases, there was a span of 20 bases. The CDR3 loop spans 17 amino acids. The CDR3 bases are TGTGCCAGCAGTTTTATCTCGGGTCTTATGGACACCGGGGAGCTGTTTTTT. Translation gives CASSFISGLMDTGELFF.

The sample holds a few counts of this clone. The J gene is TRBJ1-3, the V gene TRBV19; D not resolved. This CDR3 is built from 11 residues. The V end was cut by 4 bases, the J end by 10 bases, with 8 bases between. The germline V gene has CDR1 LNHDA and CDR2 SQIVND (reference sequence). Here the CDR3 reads CASSTEMTIYF. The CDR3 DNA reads TGTGCCAGTAGTACGGAGATGACCATATATTTT.

This CDR3 is CASSQTGGRNQPQHF. The CDR3 coding sequence is TGTGCCAGCAGCCAGACAGGGGGCCGCAATCAGCCCCAGCATTTT. The rearrangement uses TRBV6-2 or TRBV6-3 and TRBJ1-5; 10 bases align to TRBD1. V lost 6 bases, J lost 2 bases, and 4 bases stayed unmatched. Per the germline V gene, CDR1 is MNHEY and CDR2 is SVGEGT. The CDR3 has 15 amino acids.

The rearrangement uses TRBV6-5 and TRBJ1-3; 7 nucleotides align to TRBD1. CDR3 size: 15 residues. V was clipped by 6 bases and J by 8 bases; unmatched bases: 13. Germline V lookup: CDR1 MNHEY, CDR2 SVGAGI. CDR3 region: CASRPTGASGDTIYF. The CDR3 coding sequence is TGTGCCAGCAGGCCTACAGGGGCCTCGGGCGACACCATATATTTT.